The 17 T cell receptor beta chains below were found in one sample sequenced in a study of cytomegalovirus exposure and HLA in healthy donors. The table came from immunoSEQ multiplex PCR; TCRdb's copy has only in-frame clones and leaves some out. The data show over 90,000 clones, about 95% seen once. Sequencing was done on a sample of PBMCs. The receptors were gathered from a woman between 18 and 29 years old in good health and CMV-seronegative.

The chain is built from TRBV11-3 and TRBJ2-5, with 9 bases aligning to TRBD1. In germline, CDR1 is SGHNT, CDR2 YENEEA. J was trimmed by 6 bases and V by 7 bases; bases with no gene match: 9. The CDR3 consists of 14 residues. In nucleotides, the CDR3 is TGTGCCAGCAACCCTGGGACAGGGCCGCAGACCCAGTACTTC. This sequence encodes CASNPGTGPQTQYF.

J is TRBJ1-1 and V is TRBV27; D might be TRBD1 (5 bases). The CDR3 has 15 residues. Germline V gives CDR1 MNHEY, CDR2 SMNVEV (reference sequence). V lost 6 bases to trimming and J lost 2 bases, with 16 bases between them. CDR3 loop: CASRSLQDRNTEAFF. For the CDR3, the DNA is TGTGCCAGCAGGAGCCTACAGGACCGCAACACTGAAGCTTTCTTT.

The rearrangement joins TRBV6-6 to TRBJ2-4; D unclear. Trimming pared 6 bases from V and 2 bases from J, leaving 8 bases between. Germline V CDR1 and CDR2: MNHNY, SVGAGI (reference sequence). CDR3 length: 13 residues. The CDR3 spells CASSRDTKNIQYF. The CDR3 DNA follows: TGTGCCAGCAGCAGAGACACCAAAAACATTCAGTACTTC.

This chain joins TRBV28 and TRBJ1-2; 9 bases map to TRBD1. Germline trimming cut 5 bases from V and 0 bases from J; bases unmatched to any gene: 10. CDR1 and CDR2 from the germline V gene are MDHEN and SYDVKM. The CDR3 loop spans 17 amino acids. The CDR3: CASSTPGTGNTNYGYTF. The DNA of the CDR3 is TGTGCCAGCAGTACCCCCGGGACAGGGAACACTAACTATGGCTACACCTTC.

V gene TRBV29-1 combines with J gene TRBJ1-2; TRBD1 is a possible D gene (5 bases). Looked up from germline, CDR1 is SQVTM and CDR2 is ANQGSEA. CDR3 length: 12 residues. V was trimmed by 3 bases and J by 7 bases, leaving 12 bases between them. The DNA of the CDR3 is TGCAGCGTTGACATGCAGGGAAGTGGCTACACCTTC. Translating it yields CSVDMQGSGYTF.

The V and J genes are TRBV11-2 and TRBJ2-5, with 7 positions matching TRBD2. The CDR3 is 15 amino acids. Trimming removed 5 bases from V and 4 bases from J; junction bases left unmatched: 10. Germline V gene lookup returns CDR1 SGHAT and CDR2 FQNNGV. The CDR3 sequence: CASSLRLAEGETQYF. As DNA, the CDR3 is TGTGCCAGCAGCCTCCGACTAGCAGAGGGAGAGACCCAGTACTTC.

This rearrangement joins TRBV2 to TRBJ2-1; TRBD1 is a possible D gene (5 bases). The CDR3 is 14 residues long. CDR1 and CDR2 (germline): SNHLY, FYNNEI. Trimming pared 5 bases from V and 2 bases from J, leaving 10 bases between. The CDR3, as DNA: TGTGCCAGCAGTTACAGGCTGACCTACAATGAGCAGTTCTTC. It specifies CASSYRLTYNEQFF.

Points on this clone: One end of the junction varies from germline; a read error may be responsible. The genes are TRBV7-7 and TRBJ2-1; TRBD2 aligns across 7 bases. Germline CDR1 and CDR2: SSHAT and FNYEAQ (reference sequence). There are 15 residues in the CDR3. This chain's CDR3 is CASSLGSSGYNEQFF. The CDR3 bases are TGTGCTAGCAGCTTAGGTTCTAGCGGATACAATGAGCAGTTCTTC.

This chain links TRBV6-5 with TRBJ1-1, with D tentatively TRBD1 (5 bases). Deletions cut 11 bases from V and 1 base from J, with 14 bases between. There are 13 residues in the CDR3. CDR1 and CDR2 from the germline V gene are MNHEY and SVGAGI. The CDR3 nucleotides read TGTGCCGCCCGCTGGGGGGAGAACACTGAAGCTTTCTTT. This translates into CAARWGENTEAFF.

The count of this clone is one. The V and J genes are TRBV5-1 and TRBJ2-1; 7 bases line up with TRBD2. The V gene's germline CDR1 is SGHRS and CDR2 YFSETQ. Losses at the gene ends were 2 bases for V and 8 bases for J; bases not matched to a gene: 10. The CDR3 covers 15 residues. CDR3 in amino acids: CASSLGRESLDEQFF. The DNA for the CDR3 is TGCGCCAGCAGCTTAGGGCGGGAGTCTTTGGATGAGCAGTTCTTC.

The chain joins TRBV5-1 to TRBJ1-4; D is ambiguous. V gave up 0 bases and J gave up 8 bases, with 11 bases separating them. The CDR3 is 14 residues long. CDR1 is SGHRS, CDR2 YFSETQ, per germline. The CDR3: CASSLGEDGEKLFF. The CDR3 DNA sequence: TGCGCCAGCAGCTTGGGCGAGGATGGAGAAAAACTGTTTTTT.

The chain is built from TRBV15 and TRBJ2-6, with 7 bases fitting TRBD1. The V segment lost 1 base and the J segment 1 base; nucleotides outside the gene matches: 1. The germline V gene encodes CDR1 LNHNV and CDR2 YYDKDF (reference sequence). CDR3 length: 16 amino acids. The CDR3 DNA is TGTGCCACCAGCAGAGGACAGGGATCTGGGGCCAACGTCCTGACTTTC. It is translated as CATSRGQGSGANVLTF.

This sequence joins TRBV6-1 and TRBJ1-5, with D maybe TRBD1 (5 bases). Trimming took off 0 bases at V and 7 bases at J, with 19 bases between the two ends. The CDR3 sequence is 17 residues long. CDR1 is MNHNS, CDR2 SASEGT, per germline. This CDR3 reads CASSEAKLLGAGQPQHF. DNA of the CDR3: TGTGCCAGCAGTGAAGCGAAGCTATTAGGGGCTGGGCAGCCCCAGCATTTT.

The rearrangement links TRBV6-5 to TRBJ1-2; D gene unclear. The germline V and J ends were trimmed by 3 bases and 1 base, with 9 bases remaining between them. Germline-derived CDR1 and CDR2 are MNHEY and SVGAGI. The CDR3 has 14 amino acids. The CDR3 protein is CASSYLDGNYGYTF. The CDR3 bases are TGTGCCAGCAGTTATCTAGACGGTAACTATGGCTACACCTTC.

This clone was found once. The CDR3 loop is CASSPALMRGGADTQYF. As DNA, the CDR3 is TGTGCCAGCAGCCCAGCCTTAATGAGGGGGGGGGCAGATACGCAGTATTTT. This rearrangement joins TRBV27 to TRBJ2-3, with D possibly TRBD2 on 7 matching bases. The germline V gene encodes CDR1 MNHEY and CDR2 SMNVEV (reference sequence). V lost 6 bases to trimming and J lost 4 bases, with 23 bases between them. The CDR3 consists of 17 residues.

This chain connects TRBV5-4 to TRBJ1-2; 7 bases line up with TRBD1. Trimming removed 3 bases from V and 2 bases from J; junction bases left unmatched: 4. This CDR3 has 14 residues. Germline-derived CDR1 and CDR2 are SGHNT and YYREEE (reference sequence). CDR3 loop: CASSWRGQNYGYTF. In DNA, the CDR3 is TGTGCCAGCAGCTGGAGGGGACAGAACTATGGCTACACCTTC.

V and J are TRBV6-1 and TRBJ1-6, with 8 bases aligning to TRBD1. This CDR3 is 14 amino acids long. After removal of 7 bases from V and 7 bases from J, the junction contained 6 bases not matched to a gene. Germline V gives CDR1 MNHNS, CDR2 SASEGT. CDR3 region: CASIPTGENSPLHF. Written as DNA, the CDR3 is TGTGCCAGCATCCCGACAGGGGAGAATTCACCCCTCCACTTT.